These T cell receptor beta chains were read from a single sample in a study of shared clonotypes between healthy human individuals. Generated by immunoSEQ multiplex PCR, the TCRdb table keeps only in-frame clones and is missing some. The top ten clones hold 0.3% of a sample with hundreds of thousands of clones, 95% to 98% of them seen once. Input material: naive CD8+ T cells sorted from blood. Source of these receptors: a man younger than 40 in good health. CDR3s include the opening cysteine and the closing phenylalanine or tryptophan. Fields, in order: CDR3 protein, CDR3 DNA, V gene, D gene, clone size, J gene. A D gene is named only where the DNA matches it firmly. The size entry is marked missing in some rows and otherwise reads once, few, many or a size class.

CASSWGSGTAGELFF | TGTGCCAGCAGTTGGGGGAGTGGGACAGCCGGGGAGCTGTTTTTT | TRBV6-5 | TRBD1 | NA | TRBJ2-2
CASSSLATGYNEQFF | TGTGCCAGCAGCTCCCTAGCGACTGGCTACAATGAGCAGTTCTTC | TRBV11-2 | NA | NA | TRBJ2-1
CASSLTSGLAGEAQFF | TGTGCCAGCAGCTTAACATCCGGACTAGCGGGAGAGGCGCAGTTCTTC | TRBV7-3 | TRBD2 | once | TRBJ2-1
CASTPSADTQYF | TGCGCCAGCACCCCTTCAGCAGATACGCAGTATTTT | TRBV5-1 | NA | NA | TRBJ2-3
CAWSTGTGVKPQHF | TGTGCCTGGAGCACCGGGACAGGGGTGAAGCCCCAGCATTTT | TRBV30 | TRBD1 | NA | TRBJ1-5
CASSQGTEKLFF | TGCGCCAGCAGCCAAGGGACGGAGAAACTGTTTTTT | TRBV4-1 | NA | NA | TRBJ1-4
CASSFESPTNEKLFF | TGTGCCAGCAGCTTCGAATCCCCAACTAATGAAAAACTGTTTTTT | TRBV11-2 | NA | NA | TRBJ1-4
CASSPLGDMNTEAFF | TGTGCCAGCAGCCCCTTAGGAGACATGAACACTGAAGCTTTCTTT | TRBV5-4 | NA | NA | TRBJ1-1
CAWSEGLGGYEQYF | TGTGCCTGGAGTGAGGGACTAGGAGGCTACGAGCAGTACTTC | TRBV30 | TRBD2 | NA | TRBJ2-7
CSVEDGDEAFF | TGCAGCGTTGAAGATGGGGACGAAGCTTTCTTT | TRBV29-1 | NA | NA | TRBJ1-1
CAWRVKGGTPQAGVDTQYF | TGTGCCTGGAGAGTCAAGGGTGGGACTCCGCAGGCGGGAGTAGATACGCAGTATTTT | TRBV30 | TRBD2 | NA | TRBJ2-3
CASSQVSGTGLTF | TGTGCCAGCAGCCAAGTGTCTGGGACAGGCCTCACTTTT | TRBV14 | TRBD1 | NA | TRBJ1-4
CATSRDRGWEKLFF | TGTGCCACCAGCAGAGACAGGGGGTGGGAAAAACTGTTTTTT | TRBV15 | TRBD1 | NA | TRBJ1-4
CASSLGDSNQPQHF | TGTGCCAGCAGCTTAGGGGACAGCAATCAGCCCCAGCATTTT | TRBV7-6 | NA | NA | TRBJ1-5
CASSVAAGGHHGYTF | TGTGCCAGCAGCGTAGCGGCAGGGGGCCATCATGGCTACACCTTC | TRBV9 | TRBD1 | NA | TRBJ1-2